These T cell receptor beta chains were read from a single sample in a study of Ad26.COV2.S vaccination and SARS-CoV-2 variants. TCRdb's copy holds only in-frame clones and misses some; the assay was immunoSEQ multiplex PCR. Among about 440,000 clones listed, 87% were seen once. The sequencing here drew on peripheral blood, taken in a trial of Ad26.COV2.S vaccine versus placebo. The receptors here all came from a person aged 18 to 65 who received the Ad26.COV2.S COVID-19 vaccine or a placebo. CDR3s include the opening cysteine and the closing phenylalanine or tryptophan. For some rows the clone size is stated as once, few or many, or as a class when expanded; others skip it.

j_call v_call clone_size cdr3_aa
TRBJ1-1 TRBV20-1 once CSASRGSAMNTEAFF
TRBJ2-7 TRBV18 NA CASSPNRSEQYF
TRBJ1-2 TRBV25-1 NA CASRSDRGYGYTF
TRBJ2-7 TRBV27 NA CASSPRQGFYEQYF
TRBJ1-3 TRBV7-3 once CASSPTGGSSGNTIYF
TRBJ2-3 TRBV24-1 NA CATSDWTRSGTDTQYF
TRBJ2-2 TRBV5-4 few CASSLDTHNTGELFF
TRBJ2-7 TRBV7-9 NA CASSPGGAYHEQYF
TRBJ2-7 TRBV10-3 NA CAISSGGAGEQYF
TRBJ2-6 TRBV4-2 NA CASSQETGYYVLTF
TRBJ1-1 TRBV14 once CASSRRLQGPSEAFF
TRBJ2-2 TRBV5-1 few CASSPGTRNTGELFF
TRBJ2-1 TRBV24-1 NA CATSTGDQYNEQFF
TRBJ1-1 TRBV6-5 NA CASSYGVWAFF
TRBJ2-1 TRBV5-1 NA CASNLGFQDEQFF
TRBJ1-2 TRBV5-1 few CASSSLGGAYGYTF
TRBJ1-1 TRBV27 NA CASSLSPTGTDTEAFF
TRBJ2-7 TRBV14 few CASSRGAYEQYF
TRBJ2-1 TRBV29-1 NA CSVEDGRTYNEQFF
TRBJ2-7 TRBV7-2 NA CASSLAGLGAEQYF
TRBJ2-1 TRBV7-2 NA CASSRGAARNEQFF
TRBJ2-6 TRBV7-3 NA CASSPGSSGANVLTF
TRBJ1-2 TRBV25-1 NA CASREDRVLGYTF
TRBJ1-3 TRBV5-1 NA CASSPMTSASGNTIYF
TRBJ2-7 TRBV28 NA CASSLAAVGSSSYEQYF
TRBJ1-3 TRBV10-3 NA CAISESQGSTGNTIYF
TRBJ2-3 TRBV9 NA CASSVDGLRTDTQYF
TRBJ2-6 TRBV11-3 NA CASSLGFSGANVLTF
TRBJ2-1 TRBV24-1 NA CATSDVGREAWNEQFF
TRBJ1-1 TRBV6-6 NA CASSKTEIYTEAFF
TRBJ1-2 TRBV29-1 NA CSVERTGTYGYTF
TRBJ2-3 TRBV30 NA CAWTSGSAQYF
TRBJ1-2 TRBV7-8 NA CASSSDRLGGYTF
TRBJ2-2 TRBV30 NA CAWSPPAPSTGELFF
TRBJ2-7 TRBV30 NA CAQGHSYEQYF
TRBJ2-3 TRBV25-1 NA CASSVTGTQDTQYF
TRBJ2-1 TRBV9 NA CASSGNRRNEQFF
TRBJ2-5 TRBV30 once CAWSPGQGARETQYF
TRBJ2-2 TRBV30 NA CAWSGRDTGELFF
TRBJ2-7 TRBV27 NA CASSTRGLYEQYF
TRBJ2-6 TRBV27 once CASSFRNGANVLTF
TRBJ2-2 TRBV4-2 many CASSQGVSSGSLNTGELFF
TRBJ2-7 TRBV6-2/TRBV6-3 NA CASSYSLTSGRAQTYEQYF
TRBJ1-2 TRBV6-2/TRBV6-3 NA CASSYSDRAHGYTF
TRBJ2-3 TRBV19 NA CASSPGGQAAPGMNTQYF
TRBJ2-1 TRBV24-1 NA CATSSTSGTNEQFF
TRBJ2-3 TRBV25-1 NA CASSEFVGQGVTDTQYF
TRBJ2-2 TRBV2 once CASSVGTSAAGELFF
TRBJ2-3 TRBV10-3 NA CAISGLAGGTDTQYF
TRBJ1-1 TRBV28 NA CASSVPGQKKNTEAFF
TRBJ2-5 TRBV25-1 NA CASSGPKKTQYF
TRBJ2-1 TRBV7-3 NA CASSPLSLPNPKNNEQFF
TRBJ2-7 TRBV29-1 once CSGGGLGRSGAHEQYF